This is a list of T cell receptor beta chains from one sample in a study of cytomegalovirus exposure and HLA in healthy donors. Here immunoSEQ multiplex PCR was the method, and the copy in TCRdb shows in-frame clones only, minus some. The sample records about 160,000 clones, around nine tenths being singletons. Sequenced sample: PBMCs. The source of these receptors is a woman in her thirties in good health and CMV-seronegative. Each CDR3 is given with its conserved first and last residue. A D gene is named only where the DNA matches it firmly. The size of a clone is reported for some rows only, either as once, few or many, or as a class for expanded clones.

V: TRBV7-2
size: .
D: TRBD1
length: 14
J: TRBJ1-5
DNA: TGTGCCAGCAGCGGTGGGACAGTTAATCAGCCCCAGCATTTT
CDR3: CASSGGTVNQPQHF

V: TRBV18
size: .
D: .
length: 13
J: TRBJ2-1
DNA: TGTGCCAGCTCACCATCAACCTACAATGAGCAGTTCTTC
CDR3: CASSPSTYNEQFF

V: TRBV10-1
size: .
D: .
length: 15
J: TRBJ2-1
DNA: TGCGCCAGCAGTGAGTCGGGAGGATGGGACAATGAGCAGTTCTTC
CDR3: CASSESGGWDNEQFF

V: TRBV18
size: .
D: TRBD2
length: 16
J: TRBJ2-1
DNA: TGTGCCAGCTCACCACGGGGCGGGAGGGCCCTGAATGAGCAGTTCTTC
CDR3: CASSPRGGRALNEQFF

V: TRBV5-4
size: .
D: TRBD2
length: 16
J: TRBJ2-5
DNA: TGTGCCAGCAGTTGGGGGGGTAGCGGGGAGCAAGAGACCCAGTACTTC
CDR3: CASSWGGSGEQETQYF

V: TRBV6-5
size: .
D: .
length: 15
J: TRBJ1-1
DNA: TGTGCCAGCAGTTATTGGCAGGGCCCGAACACTGAAGCTTTCTTT
CDR3: CASSYWQGPNTEAFF

V: TRBV7-6
size: once
D: .
length: 15
J: TRBJ1-4
DNA: TGTGCCAGCAGCTTAGGCGCGGGAATTAATGAAAAACTGTTTTTT
CDR3: CASSLGAGINEKLFF

V: TRBV7-2
size: once
D: TRBD2
length: 15
J: TRBJ2-2
DNA: TGTGCCGCGTCTAGCGGGGGGACGAACACCGGGGAGCTGTTTTTT
CDR3: CAASSGGTNTGELFF

V: TRBV14
size: .
D: TRBD1
length: 15
J: TRBJ1-2
DNA: TGTGCCAGCAGCCAAGGACAGGGGAGGTCGTATGGCTACACCTTC
CDR3: CASSQGQGRSYGYTF

V: TRBV11-2
size: .
D: .
length: 12
J: TRBJ2-1
DNA: TGTGCCAGCAGCTTGAGGAGCAATGAGCAGTTCTTC
CDR3: CASSLRSNEQFF

V: TRBV9
size: .
D: TRBD1
length: 16
J: TRBJ2-7
DNA: TGTGCCAGCAGCGTAGAGGGACAGGGGGCAGTCTACGAGCAGTACTTC
CDR3: CASSVEGQGAVYEQYF

V: TRBV5-6
size: .
D: .
length: 15
J: TRBJ2-3
DNA: TGTGCCAGCAGCTTGGGGGCAGGGAGCACAGATACGCAGTATTTT
CDR3: CASSLGAGSTDTQYF

V: TRBV7-2
size: .
D: TRBD1
length: 15
J: TRBJ2-5
DNA: TGTGCCAGCAGCTTAGGGGACAGGTCTCAAGAGACCCAGTACTTC
CDR3: CASSLGDRSQETQYF

V: TRBV10-1
size: .
D: TRBD2
length: 19
J: TRBJ2-7
DNA: TGCGCCAGCAGTGAGTCCACTCCTAGAGCGGGAGGGGGGATAGGCGAGCAGTACTTC
CDR3: CASSESTPRAGGGIGEQYF

V: TRBV6-4
size: once
D: TRBD1
length: 15
J: TRBJ2-7
DNA: TGTGCCAGCAGTGCGACAGGGGACCCTAACTACGAGCAGTACTTC
CDR3: CASSATGDPNYEQYF

V: TRBV7-8
size: .
D: .
length: 15
J: TRBJ1-1
DNA: TGTGCCAGCAGCTTAACAGGAAGGCTGAACACTGAAGCTTTCTTT
CDR3: CASSLTGRLNTEAFF

V: TRBV5-4
size: .
D: TRBD2
length: 13
J: TRBJ2-5
DNA: TGTGCCAGCGGCGGGGGATCACAAGAGACCCAGTACTTC
CDR3: CASGGGSQETQYF

V: TRBV30
size: .
D: TRBD2
length: 14
J: TRBJ2-1
DNA: TGTGCCTGGAGTTTAGCGGGCCAATACAATGAGCAGTTCTTC
CDR3: CAWSLAGQYNEQFF

V: TRBV9
size: .
D: .
length: 13
J: TRBJ2-3
DNA: TGTGCCAGCAGCGAAGATCTAGCCTCCACGCAGTATTTT
CDR3: CASSEDLASTQYF

V: TRBV5-1
size: few
D: .
length: 13
J: TRBJ1-1
DNA: TGCGCCAGCAGCACGGACATCAAAACTGAAGCTTTCTTT
CDR3: CASSTDIKTEAFF

V: TRBV29-1
size: .
D: .
length: 12
J: TRBJ2-5
DNA: TGCAGCGTTCACCGGGGCCAAGAGACCCAGTACTTC
CDR3: CSVHRGQETQYF

V: TRBV5-1
size: .
D: .
length: 15
J: TRBJ2-2
DNA: TGCGCCACCTCTCCTGCAGGGATGAACACCGGGGAGCTGTTTTTT
CDR3: CATSPAGMNTGELFF

V: TRBV7-8
size: .
D: .
length: 14
J: TRBJ2-3
DNA: TGTGCCAGCAGCTTAGCGCGTTCGCCCGATACGCAGTATTTT
CDR3: CASSLARSPDTQYF

V: TRBV7-9
size: .
D: .
length: 14
J: TRBJ1-2
DNA: TGTGCCAGCAGCTTAGCGACGCAGGCCTATGGCTACACCTTC
CDR3: CASSLATQAYGYTF

V: TRBV18
size: .
D: TRBD2
length: 14
J: TRBJ2-7
DNA: TGTGCCAGTTCGTCGGCTAGCGGGTACTACGAGCAGTACTTC
CDR3: CASSSASGYYEQYF

V: TRBV10-3
size: .
D: .
length: 13
J: TRBJ1-2
DNA: TGTGCCATCAAGGGGGGGGAGTCGCCTGGCTACACCTTC
CDR3: CAIKGGESPGYTF

V: TRBV14
size: .
D: TRBD1
length: 14
J: TRBJ1-1
DNA: TGTGCCAGCAGCCAATACAGGGGTGCCACTGAAGCTTTCTTT
CDR3: CASSQYRGATEAFF

V: TRBV2
size: once
D: .
length: 11
J: TRBJ2-7
DNA: TGTGCCAGCAGACGTGATAGCGAGCAGTACTTC
CDR3: CASRRDSEQYF

V: TRBV27
size: .
D: TRBD1
length: 15
J: TRBJ2-6
DNA: TGTGCCAGCGGGCGACAGGGATCTGGGGCCAACGTCCTGACTTTC
CDR3: CASGRQGSGANVLTF

V: TRBV4-3
size: few
D: TRBD1
length: 17
J: TRBJ1-1
DNA: TGCGCCAGCAGCTCCCCCGGGACAGGGGGCTGGAGCACTGAAGCTTTCTTT
CDR3: CASSSPGTGGWSTEAFF

V: TRBV29-1
size: .
D: .
length: 11
J: TRBJ1-2
DNA: TGCAGCGTTGTCGCGGGAAATGGCTACACCTTC
CDR3: CSVVAGNGYTF

V: TRBV5-6
size: few
D: .
length: 14
J: TRBJ1-5
DNA: TGTGCCAGCAGCATAAGGCGGAGCAATCAGCCCCAGCATTTT
CDR3: CASSIRRSNQPQHF

V: TRBV5-4
size: .
D: .
length: 16
J: TRBJ2-7
DNA: TGTGCCAGCAGCTTGGGAGGCCAGCCCTCTCGAGGCGAGCAGTACTTC
CDR3: CASSLGGQPSRGEQYF

V: TRBV9
size: once
D: .
length: 15
J: TRBJ2-7
DNA: TGTGCCAGCAGCGTAGGAGGACAGTCCTTATACGAGCAGTACTTC
CDR3: CASSVGGQSLYEQYF

V: TRBV28
size: few
D: .
length: 12
J: TRBJ2-4
DNA: TGTGCCAGCAGTTTAGGGGGGAACATTCAGTACTTC
CDR3: CASSLGGNIQYF